The 14 T cell receptor beta chains listed next were all sequenced from one sample in a study of blood T cell repertoires in COVID-19. TCRdb's table, derived via immunoSEQ multiplex PCR, lists solely in-frame clones and lacks some. The sample carries approximately 190,000 clones, 70% to 90% recorded once. Sequenced sample: peripheral blood. The receptors stem from a man aged 55 to 69 with active or convalescent COVID-19.

This clone was picked up one time. The V and J genes are TRBV6-1 and TRBJ1-3; 8 nucleotides line up with TRBD1. Germline loops: CDR1 MNHNS, CDR2 SASEGT. This CDR3 contains 15 residues. J was trimmed by 4 bases and V by 2 bases; bases with no gene match: 4. CDR3 region: CASSEIQGVGNTIYF. The CDR3 region has the DNA TGTGCCAGCAGTGAAATACAGGGGGTGGGAAACACCATATATTTT.

The chain has TRBV12-5 and TRBJ2-7; D not certain. The CDR3 runs 17 residues. Germline lookup yields CDR1 LGHNT and CDR2 FRNRAP. V lost 4 bases and J 0 bases, leaving 19 bases between the germline ends. CDR3 protein: CASGSSPAVRYSYEQYF. The CDR3 DNA sequence: TGTGCTAGTGGTTCGTCGCCTGCTGTTCGGTACTCCTACGAGCAGTACTTC.

V is TRBV5-8 and J is TRBJ2-4, with a weak D call TRBD2 (6 bases). Trimming took off 9 bases at V and 0 bases at J, with 16 bases between the two ends. The CDR3 is made up of 15 amino acids. From germline, CDR1 is SGHTS and CDR2 YDEGEE. Written as DNA, the CDR3 is TGTGCCACCGTTCCTCCGGGGGTAGCCAAAAACATTCAGTACTTC. It codes for CATVPPGVAKNIQYF. The full variable domain, rest sourced from reference TRBV5-8 and TRBJ2-4, is EAGVTQSPTHLIKTRGQQATLRCSPISGHTSVYWYQQALGLGLQFLLWYDEGEERNRGNFPPRFSGRQFPNYSSELNVNALELEDSALYLCATVPPGVAKNIQYFGAGTRLSVL.

This clone was counted only a few times. This chain links TRBV7-8 with TRBJ1-2; D unclear. Germline-derived CDR1 and CDR2 are SGHVS and FQNEAQ. The CDR3 length is 13 residues. Trimming removed 3 bases from V and 6 bases from J, with 11 bases in between. CDR3: CASSFGLGDGYTF. In DNA, the CDR3 is TGTGCCAGCAGCTTCGGTTTGGGAGATGGCTACACCTTC.

This clone was found once. The chain uses TRBV7-7 and TRBJ1-6; 9 nucleotides line up with TRBD1. This CDR3 has 17 residues. J gave up 0 bases and V 5 bases, and 5 bases lay outside the gene matches. CDR1 and CDR2 from the germline V gene are SSHAT and FNYEAQ (reference sequence). In nucleotides, the CDR3 is TGTGCCAGCAGCGCCGGACAGGGGAGCTCCTATAATTCACCCCTCCACTTT. The encoded protein is CASSAGQGSSYNSPLHF.

In nucleotides, the CDR3 is TGCAGCTCGCGGGGAGAGACCCAGTACTTC. Protein sequence: CSSRGETQYF. The chain joins TRBV20-1 to TRBJ2-5, with D possibly being TRBD2 (6 bases). Germline CDR1 reads DFQATT; CDR2 reads SNEGSKA (reference sequence). The CDR3 totals 10 residues.

CDR3 DNA: TGCGCCAGCAGCCCCGACAGGGAGAAGCGCTACACCTTC. Its translation is CASSPDREKRYTF. This chain links TRBV5-1 with TRBJ1-2; 7 positions agree with TRBD1. Per the germline V gene, CDR1 is SGHRS and CDR2 is YFSETQ. V shed 4 bases and J 9 bases; nucleotides not matched to a gene: 9. CDR3 length: 13 amino acids.

This chain joins TRBV5-1 and TRBJ2-3; possibly TRBD2 for D (5 bases). Per germline, CDR1 SGHRS and CDR2 YFSETQ. Deletions cut 1 base from V and 4 bases from J, with 19 bases between. The CDR3 consists of 17 residues. The CDR3 nucleotides are TGCGCCAGCAGCTTGTCGTCGACCAAACTAGGCGCAGATACGCAGTATTTT. This sequence encodes CASSLSSTKLGADTQYF.

The chain has TRBV6-1 and TRBJ1-5, with D perhaps matching TRBD1 (5 bases). The V and J ends lost 1 base and 2 bases respectively, with 9 bases between them. The length of the CDR3 is 15 residues. In germline, CDR1 is MNHNS, CDR2 SASEGT. The CDR3 sequence is CASSEGGVGNQPQHF. The CDR3 DNA reads TGTGCCAGCAGTGAAGGGGGGGTAGGCAATCAGCCCCAGCATTTT.

The chain links TRBV27 to TRBJ2-1, with TRBD2 as a possible D gene (6 bases). The CDR3 is 15 amino acids. The V and J ends lost 2 bases and 7 bases respectively, with 15 bases between them. Germline V CDR1 and CDR2: MNHEY, SMNVEV (reference sequence). CDR3 DNA sequence: TGTGCCAGCAGTTTAGACTGGAGGGAGAGTAATGAGCAGTTCTTC. Residues: CASSLDWRESNEQFF.

The chain carries TRBV2 and TRBJ2-6; perhaps TRBD2 as D (6 bases). The CDR3 has 16 amino acids. CDR1 and CDR2 from the germline V gene are SNHLY and FYNNEI. Between the trimmed V and J ends, which lost 6 bases and 0 bases, there was a span of 12 bases. The CDR3 nucleotides are TGTGCCAGCAGGGGAGGCTCCTTCTCTGGGGCCAACGTCCTGACTTTC. Translation: CASRGGSFSGANVLTF.

This clone was counted a few times. V gene TRBV7-8 combines with J gene TRBJ2-2, with D tentatively TRBD2 (6 bases). CDR1 and CDR2 from the germline V gene are SGHVS and FQNEAQ. V was trimmed by 5 bases and J by 1 base, leaving 8 bases between them. The length of the CDR3 is 14 residues. CDR3 sequence: CASSRDWNTGELFF. The CDR3 nucleotides are TGTGCCAGCAGCAGGGACTGGAACACCGGGGAGCTGTTTTTT.

The V call is TRBV2, the J call TRBJ1-6; D ambiguous. Germline V gene data show CDR1 as SNHLY and CDR2 as FYNNEI. Trimming left V 6 bases short and J 13 bases short, with 19 bases between. CDR3 length equals 14 residues. The CDR3 protein is CASRLGLAVSPLHF. The DNA of the CDR3 is TGTGCCAGCAGGCTCGGCCTAGCCGTCTCTCCCCTCCACTTT.

The V call is TRBV7-3, the J call TRBJ2-1; a weak D match, TRBD2 (7 bases). The V end lost 5 bases, the J end lost 5 bases, and 10 bases lay between the germline ends. The CDR3 consists of 13 residues. Per germline, CDR1 SGHTA and CDR2 FQGTGA. The CDR3 DNA sequence: TGTGCCAGCAGCGAAGGGGGGGACAATGAGCAGTTCTTC. Translating gives CASSEGGDNEQFF.